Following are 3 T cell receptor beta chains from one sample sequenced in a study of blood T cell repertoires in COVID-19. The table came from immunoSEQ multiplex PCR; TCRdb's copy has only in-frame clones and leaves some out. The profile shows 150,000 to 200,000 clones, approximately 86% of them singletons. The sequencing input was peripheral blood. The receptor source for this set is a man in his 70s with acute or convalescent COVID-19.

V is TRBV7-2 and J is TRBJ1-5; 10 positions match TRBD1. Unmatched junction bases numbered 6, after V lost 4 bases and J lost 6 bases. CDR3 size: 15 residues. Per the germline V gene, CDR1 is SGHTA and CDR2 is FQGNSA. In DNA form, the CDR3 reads TGTGCCAGCAGCTACGGGACAGGGGTTATTCAGCCCCAGCATTTT. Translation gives CASSYGTGVIQPQHF.

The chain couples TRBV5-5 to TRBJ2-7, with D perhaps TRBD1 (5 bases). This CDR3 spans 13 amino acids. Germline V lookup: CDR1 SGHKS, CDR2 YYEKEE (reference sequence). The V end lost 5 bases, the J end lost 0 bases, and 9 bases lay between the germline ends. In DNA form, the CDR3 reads TGTGCCAGCAGATCGACAGTCTCCTACGAGCAGTACTTC. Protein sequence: CASRSTVSYEQYF.

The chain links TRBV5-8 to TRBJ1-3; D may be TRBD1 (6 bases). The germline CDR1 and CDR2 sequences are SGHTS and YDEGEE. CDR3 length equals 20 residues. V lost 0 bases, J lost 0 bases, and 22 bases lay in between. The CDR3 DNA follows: TGTGCCAGCAGCTTGGATGGGGGGGCGAGAGGACGGCGCTCTGGAAACACCATATATTTT. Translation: CASSLDGGARGRRSGNTIYF.